This paragraph covers one TCR beta chain sequence. Its specific antigen is unknown. No base-level quality is on record; no much larger clone is a single base apart. The library was prepared using RT-PCR. Instrument on record: NextSeq 550. TCRdb redid the processing of the public reads, applying fastp at Q25 and MiXCR, and retained in-frame beta chains. Each entry merges the rows of one CDR3 protein and shows their most common DNA and genes. Within this sample are under 200,000 distinct CDR3 sequences, with 30% of them counted one time only. About 3% of the sample is held by the ten biggest clonotypes. The data originate from a study of patients and donors after allogeneic stem cell transplantation (dated by TCRdb to about 2020). The CDR1 and CDR2 encoded by the germline V gene are SGDLS and YYNGEE. Spanning cysteine to phenylalanine, the CDR3 consists of 13 amino acids. Here the CDR3 DNA is all that survives: 39 bases in frame from base 1. Relative to germline, V is 0 bases shorter and J is 6 bases shorter, with 7 bases between their ends.

The specimen was blood, either unsorted or a sorted T cell fraction (not recorded which). Recombination linked TRBV9 to TRBJ2-1, and possibly TRBD2, on 5 matching bases. The sequence was collected from a human donor who was either an allogeneic HSCT recipient or a stem cell or donor lymphocyte infusion donor (not recorded which). It is not recorded whose cells these are; they may come from a transplant donor. The DNA sequence follows: TGTGCCAGCAGCGTAGAAGCGGTCAATGAGCAGTTCTTC. Translated, this gives CASSVEAVNEQFF.